These T cell receptor beta chains were read from a single sample in a study of T cell repertoires in cytomegalovirus infection. These TCRs are of unknown antigen specificity. Each CDR3 protein gets one entry after TCRdb re-called the reads with MiXCR. The sample has hundreds of thousands of distinct CDR3 sequences; about 39% are singletons. The sample in question was cultured PBMCs, obtained from culture after CMV antigen stimulation. All receptors derive from a human donor in good health (CMV status not recorded). Some clones in this sample may be carry-over from other donors' samples. Each CDR3 is given with its conserved first and last residue. The order of the fields is J gene, D gene, V gene, clone size, CDR3 DNA, CDR3 protein. D genes are given only for firm matches. Size is omitted from some rows. Given values are once, few, many or a class for expanded clones.

J gene: TRBJ1-4
D gene: -
V gene: TRBV12-3/TRBV12-4
clone size: -
CDR3 DNA: TGTGCCAGCACCGCGCGTGAAAAACTGTTTTTT
CDR3 protein: CASTAREKLFF

J gene: TRBJ2-3
D gene: TRBD2
V gene: TRBV7-8
clone size: few
CDR3 DNA: TGTGCCAGCAGCTCTCGGACGACTAGCGGGGGCACAGATACGCAGTATTTT
CDR3 protein: CASSSRTTSGGTDTQYF

J gene: TRBJ1-1
D gene: TRBD1
V gene: TRBV28
clone size: -
CDR3 DNA: TGTGCCAGTAGTCCCGGACAGGGACCAAACACTGAAGCTTTCTTT
CDR3 protein: CASSPGQGPNTEAFF

J gene: TRBJ1-2
D gene: TRBD1
V gene: TRBV24-1
clone size: -
CDR3 DNA: TGTGCCACCAGTGACCCCTGGGACAGCACCAACTATGGCTACACCTTC
CDR3 protein: CATSDPWDSTNYGYTF

J gene: TRBJ2-7
D gene: TRBD1
V gene: TRBV7-9
clone size: -
CDR3 DNA: TGTGCCAGCAGCTCAAAGTACAATCGGGACAGGGACTACGAGCAGTACTTC
CDR3 protein: CASSSKYNRDRDYEQYF

J gene: TRBJ1-1
D gene: TRBD1
V gene: TRBV20-1
clone size: -
CDR3 DNA: TGCAGTGCCCGCCGGGACAGGGAAACTGAAGCTTTCTTT
CDR3 protein: CSARRDRETEAFF

J gene: TRBJ2-5
D gene: TRBD2
V gene: TRBV6-2/TRBV6-3
clone size: few
CDR3 DNA: TGTGCCAGCGGCGGGGGGGCCTATGTGAGGACCCAGTACTTC
CDR3 protein: CASGGGAYVRTQYF

J gene: TRBJ2-3
D gene: TRBD2
V gene: TRBV7-2
clone size: many
CDR3 DNA: TGTGCCAGCAGCTTTAGCGGGAGTTGGGATACGCAGTATTTT
CDR3 protein: CASSFSGSWDTQYF

J gene: TRBJ2-3
D gene: -
V gene: TRBV7-2
clone size: -
CDR3 DNA: TGTGCCAGCAGCCCGGGGCGGGCCAATATGTGGGGAGATACGCAGTATTTT
CDR3 protein: CASSPGRANMWGDTQYF

J gene: TRBJ2-2
D gene: TRBD2
V gene: TRBV5-6
clone size: -
CDR3 DNA: TGTGCCAGCAGCATTTCGGGGGGGGTGAACACCGGGGAGCTGTTTTTT
CDR3 protein: CASSISGGVNTGELFF

J gene: TRBJ2-7
D gene: -
V gene: TRBV19
clone size: few
CDR3 DNA: TGTGCCAGTAGTCGGGGGCAGGGATCCTACGAGCAGTACTTC
CDR3 protein: CASSRGQGSYEQYF

J gene: TRBJ1-1
D gene: -
V gene: TRBV7-8
clone size: -
CDR3 DNA: TGTGCCAGCAGCTTAGAAGGGGCTGAAGCTTTCTTT
CDR3 protein: CASSLEGAEAFF

J gene: TRBJ1-2
D gene: TRBD1
V gene: TRBV24-1
clone size: -
CDR3 DNA: TGTGCCACCAGTGAATCCGACAGGGTCGGTGGCTACACCTTC
CDR3 protein: CATSESDRVGGYTF

J gene: TRBJ2-7
D gene: -
V gene: TRBV7-8
clone size: -
CDR3 DNA: TGTGCCAGCAGCTTAATGACCCACCCTAGCTACGAGCAGTACTTC
CDR3 protein: CASSLMTHPSYEQYF

J gene: TRBJ2-3
D gene: TRBD1
V gene: TRBV10-3
clone size: few
CDR3 DNA: TGTGCCATCAGTGGTTCCCGGGACAGGGGGACAGATACGCAGTATTTT
CDR3 protein: CAISGSRDRGTDTQYF

J gene: TRBJ2-3
D gene: TRBD2
V gene: TRBV7-2
clone size: few
CDR3 DNA: TGTGCCAGCAGGCCGGGGGGGGGGAGCGCAGATACGCAGTATTTT
CDR3 protein: CASRPGGGSADTQYF

J gene: TRBJ2-2
D gene: TRBD1
V gene: TRBV27
clone size: -
CDR3 DNA: TGTGCCAGCAGCCGGGGGACAGGGGGGTCCGGGGAGCTGTTTTTT
CDR3 protein: CASSRGTGGSGELFF

J gene: TRBJ2-6
D gene: -
V gene: TRBV7-9
clone size: -
CDR3 DNA: TGTGCCAGCGAGCCCCGGGCCGTCTCTGGGGCCAACGTCCTGACTTTC
CDR3 protein: CASEPRAVSGANVLTF

J gene: TRBJ2-1
D gene: -
V gene: TRBV7-8
clone size: -
CDR3 DNA: TGTGCCAGCAGCGTATCCCGGTTAGCGGCGGGGAATGAGCAGTTCTTC
CDR3 protein: CASSVSRLAAGNEQFF

J gene: TRBJ1-1
D gene: TRBD1
V gene: TRBV7-8
clone size: -
CDR3 DNA: TGTGCCAGCAGACGCCCCAGGGGGCGGGTGAACACTGAAGCTTTCTTT
CDR3 protein: CASRRPRGRVNTEAFF

J gene: TRBJ2-5
D gene: -
V gene: TRBV7-6
clone size: few
CDR3 DNA: TGTGCCAGCAGCTTAATGGGGGCTTCAGGTCGAGTGACCCAGTACTTC
CDR3 protein: CASSLMGASGRVTQYF

J gene: TRBJ1-1
D gene: TRBD1
V gene: TRBV19
clone size: -
CDR3 DNA: TGTGCCAGTAGTCCGACAGGGATCCTGAACACTGAAGCTTTCTTT
CDR3 protein: CASSPTGILNTEAFF

J gene: TRBJ1-2
D gene: -
V gene: TRBV7-2
clone size: -
CDR3 DNA: TGTGCCAGCAGCCCTATGTCCGGGAGTGGCTACACCTTC
CDR3 protein: CASSPMSGSGYTF

J gene: TRBJ2-7
D gene: TRBD1
V gene: TRBV7-9
clone size: few
CDR3 DNA: TGTGCCAGCAGCCCCCGACAGGGAGCGGCTGAGCAGTACTTC
CDR3 protein: CASSPRQGAAEQYF

J gene: TRBJ1-1
D gene: -
V gene: TRBV12-3/TRBV12-4
clone size: once
CDR3 DNA: TGTGCCAGCAGTTTAGGGGACATTCGAACTGAAGCTTTCTTT
CDR3 protein: CASSLGDIRTEAFF

J gene: TRBJ2-2
D gene: TRBD2
V gene: TRBV7-2
clone size: -
CDR3 DNA: TGTGCCAGCAGCTTTTTTAACGGACTAGCGGGAGGGCCGAGGAACACCGGGGAGCTGTTTTTT
CDR3 protein: CASSFFNGLAGGPRNTGELFF

J gene: TRBJ2-3
D gene: TRBD2
V gene: TRBV5-1
clone size: -
CDR3 DNA: TGCGCCAGCAGCTTGGGGACTAGCGGGGGAGATACGCAGTATTTT
CDR3 protein: CASSLGTSGGDTQYF

J gene: TRBJ2-1
D gene: -
V gene: TRBV4-1
clone size: -
CDR3 DNA: TGCGCCAGCAGCCGGTATGGGAACTCCTACAATGAGCAGTTCTTC
CDR3 protein: CASSRYGNSYNEQFF

J gene: TRBJ2-7
D gene: TRBD2
V gene: TRBV7-6
clone size: many
CDR3 DNA: TGTGCCAGCAGCTTAGATGCTAGCGGAAACTACGAGCAGTACTTC
CDR3 protein: CASSLDASGNYEQYF

J gene: TRBJ1-2
D gene: -
V gene: TRBV12-3/TRBV12-4
clone size: few
CDR3 DNA: TGTGCCAGCAGTTTATCGGCTCTCTGGAACTATGGCTACACCTTC
CDR3 protein: CASSLSALWNYGYTF

J gene: TRBJ2-7
D gene: -
V gene: TRBV6-6
clone size: -
CDR3 DNA: TGTGCCAGCAGCCCCGCGGGACACTCTGTCGAGCAGTACTTC
CDR3 protein: CASSPAGHSVEQYF

J gene: TRBJ2-4
D gene: TRBD2
V gene: TRBV12-3/TRBV12-4
clone size: -
CDR3 DNA: TGTGCCAGCAGTTTCCGGGGGGTCAAAAACATTCAGTACTTC
CDR3 protein: CASSFRGVKNIQYF

J gene: TRBJ1-6
D gene: -
V gene: TRBV4-3
clone size: -
CDR3 DNA: TGCGCCAGCAGCCAAGTTGGACCGGATTCACCCCTCCACTTT
CDR3 protein: CASSQVGPDSPLHF

J gene: TRBJ1-6
D gene: -
V gene: TRBV7-2
clone size: -
CDR3 DNA: TGTGCCAGCAGCTTAGCTAGGGGGGGCAGGTCTAATTCACCCCTCCACTTT
CDR3 protein: CASSLARGGRSNSPLHF

J gene: TRBJ2-5
D gene: -
V gene: TRBV28
clone size: once
CDR3 DNA: TGTGCCACCCTTCGAATAAGAGGGGAGACCCAGTACTTC
CDR3 protein: CATLRIRGETQYF

J gene: TRBJ2-7
D gene: TRBD2
V gene: TRBV4-3
clone size: -
CDR3 DNA: TGCGCCAGCAGCCAAGAGCCCCGGACTAGCGTTGGGTACGAGCAGTACTTC
CDR3 protein: CASSQEPRTSVGYEQYF

J gene: TRBJ2-5
D gene: -
V gene: TRBV28
clone size: many
CDR3 DNA: TGTGCCAGCAGTTTGGAGGTCATACCGGGACTTCAAGAGACCCAGTACTTC
CDR3 protein: CASSLEVIPGLQETQYF

J gene: TRBJ2-5
D gene: TRBD2
V gene: TRBV5-6
clone size: -
CDR3 DNA: TGTGCCAGCACCAGACTAGCGGGGGGCCCCGGGGAGACCCAGTACTTC
CDR3 protein: CASTRLAGGPGETQYF

J gene: TRBJ1-2
D gene: -
V gene: TRBV6-1
clone size: -
CDR3 DNA: TGTGCCAGCAGGGTATGGACCGCTAACTATGGCTACACCTTC
CDR3 protein: CASRVWTANYGYTF

J gene: TRBJ1-5
D gene: -
V gene: TRBV7-4
clone size: -
CDR3 DNA: TGTGCCAGCAGCCCCCTGGCAGTGGGTCAGCCCCAGCAATTT
CDR3 protein: CASSPLAVGQPQQF

J gene: TRBJ2-7
D gene: -
V gene: TRBV12-3/TRBV12-4
clone size: -
CDR3 DNA: TGTGCCAGCCTACGAGGGCAGGGCGAGCAGTACTTC
CDR3 protein: CASLRGQGEQYF

J gene: TRBJ2-3
D gene: -
V gene: TRBV7-2
clone size: few
CDR3 DNA: TGTGCCAGCAGCGGCATGGATACGCAGTATTTT
CDR3 protein: CASSGMDTQYF

J gene: TRBJ1-1
D gene: TRBD1
V gene: TRBV19
clone size: few
CDR3 DNA: TGTGCCAGTAGTCTCACCGGGACAGGCCGTGAAGCTTTCTTT
CDR3 protein: CASSLTGTGREAFF

J gene: TRBJ1-6
D gene: -
V gene: TRBV7-2
clone size: -
CDR3 DNA: TGTGCCAGCAGCCCCGGGGCCCAGGCCCTCCACTTT
CDR3 protein: CASSPGAQALHF

J gene: TRBJ2-6
D gene: -
V gene: TRBV2
clone size: -
CDR3 DNA: TGTGCCAGCACGACAATCTCTGGGGCCAACGTCCTGACTTTC
CDR3 protein: CASTTISGANVLTF

J gene: TRBJ2-7
D gene: TRBD2
V gene: TRBV12-3/TRBV12-4
clone size: few
CDR3 DNA: TGTGCCAGCAGTTTGTTGCGGGAGGGACCCTACGAGCAGTACTTC
CDR3 protein: CASSLLREGPYEQYF

J gene: TRBJ2-7
D gene: TRBD2
V gene: TRBV7-8
clone size: few
CDR3 DNA: TGTGCCAGCAGCTCCACCTCGATCCTAGCGGGGGGCCTCGAGCAGTACTTC
CDR3 protein: CASSSTSILAGGLEQYF

J gene: TRBJ2-1
D gene: TRBD2
V gene: TRBV7-4
clone size: -
CDR3 DNA: TGTGCCAGCAGGCCGAGCGGGGGGGCCTACAATGAGCAGTTCTTC
CDR3 protein: CASRPSGGAYNEQFF

J gene: TRBJ1-6
D gene: -
V gene: TRBV7-2
clone size: few
CDR3 DNA: TGTGCCAGCAGCCCAGGAGCAGGGGTCGGTTCACCCCTCCACTTT
CDR3 protein: CASSPGAGVGSPLHF

J gene: TRBJ2-3
D gene: TRBD2
V gene: TRBV11-2
clone size: -
CDR3 DNA: TGTGCCAGCGGGGTAGCGGGAATCGCAGATACGCAGTATTTT
CDR3 protein: CASGVAGIADTQYF

J gene: TRBJ2-2
D gene: -
V gene: TRBV5-6
clone size: -
CDR3 DNA: TGTGCCAGCACCCGGACCGCGGCCGGGGAGCTGTTTTTT
CDR3 protein: CASTRTAAGELFF

J gene: TRBJ2-3
D gene: TRBD2
V gene: TRBV7-2
clone size: -
CDR3 DNA: TGTGCCAGCAGACCTAGACTAGCGGGGGGGAAAGATACGCAGTATTTT
CDR3 protein: CASRPRLAGGKDTQYF

J gene: TRBJ1-1
D gene: -
V gene: TRBV7-2
clone size: -
CDR3 DNA: TGTGCCAGCAGCTTATTCCCGAACACTGAAGCTTTCTTT
CDR3 protein: CASSLFPNTEAFF

J gene: TRBJ2-2
D gene: -
V gene: TRBV6-2/TRBV6-3
clone size: once
CDR3 DNA: TGTGCCAGCAGGAACTCTCTAAACACCGGGGAGCTGTTTTTT
CDR3 protein: CASRNSLNTGELFF

J gene: TRBJ2-7
D gene: -
V gene: TRBV12-3/TRBV12-4
clone size: few
CDR3 DNA: TGTGCCAGCAGTCAGCGCTGGGGAAGGGCCTACGAGCAGTACTTC
CDR3 protein: CASSQRWGRAYEQYF

J gene: TRBJ1-6
D gene: -
V gene: TRBV19
clone size: -
CDR3 DNA: TGTGCCAGCTCAAGACAGTTTTATAATTCACCCCTCCACTTT
CDR3 protein: CASSRQFYNSPLHF

J gene: TRBJ1-4
D gene: -
V gene: TRBV7-2
clone size: -
CDR3 DNA: TGTGCCAGCAGCATCCAGGGCGTCTCTGAAAAACTGTTTTTT
CDR3 protein: CASSIQGVSEKLFF

J gene: TRBJ2-2
D gene: -
V gene: TRBV7-6
clone size: few
CDR3 DNA: TGTGCCAGCAGCCAGGGGTCCGGGGAGCTGTTTTTT
CDR3 protein: CASSQGSGELFF